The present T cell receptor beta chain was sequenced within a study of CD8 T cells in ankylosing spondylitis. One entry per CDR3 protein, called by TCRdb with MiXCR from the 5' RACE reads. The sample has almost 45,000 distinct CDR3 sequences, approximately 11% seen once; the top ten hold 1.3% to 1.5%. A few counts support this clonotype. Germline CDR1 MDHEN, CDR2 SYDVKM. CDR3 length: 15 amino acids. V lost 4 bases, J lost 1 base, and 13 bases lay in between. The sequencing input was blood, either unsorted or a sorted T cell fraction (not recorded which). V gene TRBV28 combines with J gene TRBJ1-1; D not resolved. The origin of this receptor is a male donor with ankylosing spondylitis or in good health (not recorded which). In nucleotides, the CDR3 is TGTGCCAGCAGTTCCCCCTCCGGCGGGAACACTGAAGCTTTCTTT. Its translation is CASSSPSGGNTEAFF.